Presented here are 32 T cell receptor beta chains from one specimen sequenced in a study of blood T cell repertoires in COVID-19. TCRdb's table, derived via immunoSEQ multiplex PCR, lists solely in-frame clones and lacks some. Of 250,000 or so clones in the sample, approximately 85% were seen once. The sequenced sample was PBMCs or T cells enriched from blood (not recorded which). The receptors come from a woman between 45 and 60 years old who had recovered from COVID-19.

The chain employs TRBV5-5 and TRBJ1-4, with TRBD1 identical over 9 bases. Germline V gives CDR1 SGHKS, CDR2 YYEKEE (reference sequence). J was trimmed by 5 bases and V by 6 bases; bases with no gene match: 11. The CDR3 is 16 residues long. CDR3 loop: CASTHRFGQGNEKLFF. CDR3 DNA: TGTGCCAGCACCCACCGGTTTGGACAGGGGAATGAAAAACTGTTTTTT.

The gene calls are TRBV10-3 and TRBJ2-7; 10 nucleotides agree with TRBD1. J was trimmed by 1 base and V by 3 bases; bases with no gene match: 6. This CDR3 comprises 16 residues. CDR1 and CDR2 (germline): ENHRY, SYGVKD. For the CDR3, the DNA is TGTGCCATCAGTGAACCGGGACAGGGGTTGTCCTACGAGCAGTACTTC. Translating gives CAISEPGQGLSYEQYF.

The CDR3: CASSSIGGATEAFF. Here the CDR3 DNA reads TGTGCCAGCAGCTCGATAGGGGGGGCCACTGAAGCTTTCTTT. V is TRBV11-3 and J is TRBJ1-1; maybe TRBD1 (6 bases). The germline V and J ends were trimmed by 4 bases and 4 bases, with 13 bases remaining between them. The CDR3 length is 14 residues. Germline V gene sequence: CDR1 SGHNT, CDR2 YENEEA.

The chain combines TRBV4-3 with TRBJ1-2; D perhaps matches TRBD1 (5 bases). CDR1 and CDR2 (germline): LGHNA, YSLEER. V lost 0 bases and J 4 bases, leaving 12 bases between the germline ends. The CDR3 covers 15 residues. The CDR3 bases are TGCGCCAGCAGCCAAGATCGGGGGACGGGCTATGGCTACACCTTC. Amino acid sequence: CASSQDRGTGYGYTF.

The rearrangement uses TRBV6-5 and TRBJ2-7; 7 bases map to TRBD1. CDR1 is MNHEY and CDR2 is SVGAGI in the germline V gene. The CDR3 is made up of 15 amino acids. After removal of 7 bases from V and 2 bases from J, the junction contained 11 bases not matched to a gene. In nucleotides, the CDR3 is TGTGCCAGCACCCAAACCCGGACAGGACCCTACGAGCAGTACTTC. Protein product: CASTQTRTGPYEQYF.

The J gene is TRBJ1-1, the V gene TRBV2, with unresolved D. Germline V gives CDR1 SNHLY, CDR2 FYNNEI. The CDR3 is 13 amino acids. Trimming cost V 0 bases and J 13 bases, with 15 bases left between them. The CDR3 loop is CASSEARRSYVFF. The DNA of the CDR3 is TGTGCCAGCAGTGAAGCGCGAAGGAGTTATGTTTTCTTT.

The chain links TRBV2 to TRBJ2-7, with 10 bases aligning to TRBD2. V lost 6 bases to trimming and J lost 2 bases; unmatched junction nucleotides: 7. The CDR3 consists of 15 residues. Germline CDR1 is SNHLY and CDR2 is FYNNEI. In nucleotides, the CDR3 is TGTGCCAGCAGACCGAGGACTAGCGGTACCTACGAGCAGTACTTC. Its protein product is CASRPRTSGTYEQYF.

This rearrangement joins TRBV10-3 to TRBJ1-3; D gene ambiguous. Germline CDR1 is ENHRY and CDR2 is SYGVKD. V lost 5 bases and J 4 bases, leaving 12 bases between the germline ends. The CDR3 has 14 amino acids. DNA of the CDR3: TGTGCCATCAGTTTGTCGGTCGTCGGAAACACCATATATTTT. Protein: CAISLSVVGNTIYF.

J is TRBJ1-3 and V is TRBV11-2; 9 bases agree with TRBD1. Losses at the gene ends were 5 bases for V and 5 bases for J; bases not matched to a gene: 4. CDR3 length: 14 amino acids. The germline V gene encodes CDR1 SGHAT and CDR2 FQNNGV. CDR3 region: CASSTGGSRNTIYF. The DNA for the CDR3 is TGTGCCAGCAGCACAGGGGGCTCCAGAAACACCATATATTTT.

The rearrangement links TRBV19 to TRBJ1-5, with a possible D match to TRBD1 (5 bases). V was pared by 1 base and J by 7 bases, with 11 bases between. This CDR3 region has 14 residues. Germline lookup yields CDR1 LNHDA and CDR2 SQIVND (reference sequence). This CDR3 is CASSIGRGGQPQHF. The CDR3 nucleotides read TGTGCCAGTAGTATAGGAAGGGGCGGCCAGCCCCAGCATTTT. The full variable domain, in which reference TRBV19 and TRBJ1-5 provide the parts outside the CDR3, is DGGITQSPKYLFRKEGQNVTLSCEQNLNHDAMYWYRQDPGQGLRLIYYSQIVNDFQKGDIAEGYSVSREKKESFPLTVTSAQKNPTAFYLCASSIGRGGQPQHFGDGTRLSIL.

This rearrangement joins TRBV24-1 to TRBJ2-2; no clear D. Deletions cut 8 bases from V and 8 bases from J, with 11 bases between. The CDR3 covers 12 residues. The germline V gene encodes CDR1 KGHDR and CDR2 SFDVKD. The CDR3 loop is CATNSPRGELFF. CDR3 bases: TGTGCCACCAACTCACCGAGGGGGGAGCTGTTTTTT.

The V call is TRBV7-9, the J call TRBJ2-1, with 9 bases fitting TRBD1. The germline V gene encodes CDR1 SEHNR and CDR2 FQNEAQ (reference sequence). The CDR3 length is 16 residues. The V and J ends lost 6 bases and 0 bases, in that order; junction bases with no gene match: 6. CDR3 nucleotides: TGTGCCAGCAGGGAACAGGGGGCGAGCTCCTACAATGAGCAGTTCTTC. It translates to CASREQGASSYNEQFF.

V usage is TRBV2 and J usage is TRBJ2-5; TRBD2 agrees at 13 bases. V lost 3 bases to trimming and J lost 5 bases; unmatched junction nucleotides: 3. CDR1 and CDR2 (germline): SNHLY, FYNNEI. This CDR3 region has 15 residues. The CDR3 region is CASSDGLAGVETQYF. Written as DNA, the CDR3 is TGTGCCAGCAGTGACGGACTAGCGGGGGTTGAGACCCAGTACTTC.

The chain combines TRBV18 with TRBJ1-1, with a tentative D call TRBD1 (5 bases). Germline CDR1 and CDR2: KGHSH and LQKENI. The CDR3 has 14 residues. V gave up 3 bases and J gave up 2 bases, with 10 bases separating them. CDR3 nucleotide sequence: TGTGCCAGCTCACCCCCGACAGACAACACTGAAGCTTTCTTT. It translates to CASSPPTDNTEAFF.

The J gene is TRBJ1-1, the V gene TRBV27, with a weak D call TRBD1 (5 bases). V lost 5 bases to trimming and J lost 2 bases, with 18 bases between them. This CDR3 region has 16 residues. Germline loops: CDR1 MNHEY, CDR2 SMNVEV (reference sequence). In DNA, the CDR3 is TGTGCCAGCAGTCGCGGTAGGGGAGGCCTCAACACTGAAGCTTTCTTT. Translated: CASSRGRGGLNTEAFF.

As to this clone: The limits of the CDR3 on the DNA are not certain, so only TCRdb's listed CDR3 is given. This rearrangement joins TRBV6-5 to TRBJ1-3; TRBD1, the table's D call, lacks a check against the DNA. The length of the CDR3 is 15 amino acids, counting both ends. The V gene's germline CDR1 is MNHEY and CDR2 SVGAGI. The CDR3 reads CASIQGAFFGNTIYF.

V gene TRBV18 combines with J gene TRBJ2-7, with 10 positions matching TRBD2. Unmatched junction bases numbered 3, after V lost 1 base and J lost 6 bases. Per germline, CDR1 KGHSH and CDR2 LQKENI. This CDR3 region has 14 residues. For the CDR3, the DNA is TGTGCCAGCTCACCACTAGCGGGGGGCCTCGAGCAGTACTTC. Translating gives CASSPLAGGLEQYF.

CDR3 in amino acids: CASSQEFGTRYTGELFF. For the CDR3, the DNA is TGCGCCAGCAGCCAAGAATTTGGGACTAGATACACCGGGGAGCTGTTTTTT. V usage is TRBV4-3 and J usage is TRBJ2-2, with 8 bases that match TRBD2. The germline CDR1 and CDR2 sequences are LGHNA and YSLEER. Trimming at V came to 0 bases and at J to 3 bases, leaving 6 bases not matched to a gene. This CDR3 spans 17 amino acids.

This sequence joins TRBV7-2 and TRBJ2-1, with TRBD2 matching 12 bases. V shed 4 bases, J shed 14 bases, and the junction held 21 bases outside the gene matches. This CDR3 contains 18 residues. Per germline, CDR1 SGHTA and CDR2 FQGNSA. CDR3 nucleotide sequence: TGTGCCAGCAGCTCCCAGATGGTCGGGACTAGCGGGTCTGCGGGAAAGTTCTTC. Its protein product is CASSSQMVGTSGSAGKFF.

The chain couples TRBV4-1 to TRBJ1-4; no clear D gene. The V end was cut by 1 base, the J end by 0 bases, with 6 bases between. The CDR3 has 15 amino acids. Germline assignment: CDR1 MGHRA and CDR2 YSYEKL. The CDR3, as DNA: TGCGCCAGCAGCCAAGGGAGGACAACTAATGAAAAACTGTTTTTT. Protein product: CASSQGRTTNEKLFF.

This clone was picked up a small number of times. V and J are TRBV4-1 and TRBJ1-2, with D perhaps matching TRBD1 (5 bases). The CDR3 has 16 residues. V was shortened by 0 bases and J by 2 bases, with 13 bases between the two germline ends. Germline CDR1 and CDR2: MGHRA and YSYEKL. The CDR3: CASSQDEVGGNYGYTF. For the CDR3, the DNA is TGCGCCAGCAGCCAAGATGAGGTCGGGGGGAACTATGGCTACACCTTC.

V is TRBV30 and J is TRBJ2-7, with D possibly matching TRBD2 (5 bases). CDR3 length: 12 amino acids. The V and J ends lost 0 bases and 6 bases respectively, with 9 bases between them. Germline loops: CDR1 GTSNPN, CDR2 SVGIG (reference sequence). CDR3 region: CAWSVRVREQYF. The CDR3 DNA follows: TGTGCCTGGAGTGTGAGGGTCCGCGAGCAGTACTTC.

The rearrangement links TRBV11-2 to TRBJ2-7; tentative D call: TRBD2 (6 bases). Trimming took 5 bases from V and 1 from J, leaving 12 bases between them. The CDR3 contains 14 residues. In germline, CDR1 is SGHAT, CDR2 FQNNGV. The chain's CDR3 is CASSGPGLSYEQYF. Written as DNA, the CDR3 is TGTGCCAGCAGCGGACCGGGACTGTCCTACGAGCAGTACTTC.

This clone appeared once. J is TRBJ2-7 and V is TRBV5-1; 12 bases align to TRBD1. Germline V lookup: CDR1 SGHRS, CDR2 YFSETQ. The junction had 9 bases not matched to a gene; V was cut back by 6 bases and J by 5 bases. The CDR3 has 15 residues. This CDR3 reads CASISGTGGMNEQYF. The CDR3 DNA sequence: TGCGCCAGCATATCCGGGACAGGGGGCATGAACGAGCAGTACTTC. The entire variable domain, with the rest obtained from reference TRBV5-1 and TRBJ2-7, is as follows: KAGVTQTPRYLIKTRGQQVTLSCSPISGHRSVSWYQQTPGQGLQFLFEYFSETQRNKGNFPGRFSGRQFSNSRSEMNVSTLELGDSALYLCASISGTGGMNEQYFGPGTRLTVT.

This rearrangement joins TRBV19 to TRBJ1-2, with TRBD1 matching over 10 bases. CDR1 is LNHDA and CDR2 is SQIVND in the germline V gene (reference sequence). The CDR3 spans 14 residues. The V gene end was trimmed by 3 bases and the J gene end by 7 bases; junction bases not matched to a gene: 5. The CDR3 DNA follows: TGTGCCAGTAGTATCGACAGGGGGCAACGTGGCTACACCTTC. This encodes CASSIDRGQRGYTF.

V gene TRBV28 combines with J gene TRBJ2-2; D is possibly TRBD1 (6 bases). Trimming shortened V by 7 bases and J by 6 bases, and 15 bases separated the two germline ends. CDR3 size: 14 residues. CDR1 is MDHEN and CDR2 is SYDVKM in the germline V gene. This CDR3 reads CASISGQTAGELFF. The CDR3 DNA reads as TGTGCCAGCATTTCCGGACAGACGGCCGGGGAGCTGTTTTTT.

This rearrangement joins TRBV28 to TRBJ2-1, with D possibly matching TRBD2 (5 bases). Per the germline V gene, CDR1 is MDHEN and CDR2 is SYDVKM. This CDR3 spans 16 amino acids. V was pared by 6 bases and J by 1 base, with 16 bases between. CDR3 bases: TGTGCCAGCAGCCTTAAGGGAGCCCATTCCTACAATGAGCAGTTCTTC. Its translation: CASSLKGAHSYNEQFF.

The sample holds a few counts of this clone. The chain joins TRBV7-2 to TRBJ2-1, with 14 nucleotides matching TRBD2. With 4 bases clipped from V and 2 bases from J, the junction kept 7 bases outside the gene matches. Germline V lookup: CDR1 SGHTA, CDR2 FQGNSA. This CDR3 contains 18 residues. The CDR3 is CASSSPGLAGVAYNEQFF. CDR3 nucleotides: TGTGCCAGCAGCTCACCGGGACTAGCGGGGGTGGCCTACAATGAGCAGTTCTTC.

CDR3 bases: TGTGCCAGCAGCCACTGGGACAGGGACTATGGCTACACCTTC. It encodes CASSHWDRDYGYTF. The chain joins TRBV3-1 (or the pseudogene TRBV3-2) to TRBJ1-2; 9 nucleotides line up with TRBD1. The J segment lost 3 bases and the V segment lost 3 bases, leaving 2 bases of the junction unmatched. The CDR3 loop spans 14 amino acids. Germline V lookup: CDR1 LGHDT, CDR2 YNNKEL (reference sequence).

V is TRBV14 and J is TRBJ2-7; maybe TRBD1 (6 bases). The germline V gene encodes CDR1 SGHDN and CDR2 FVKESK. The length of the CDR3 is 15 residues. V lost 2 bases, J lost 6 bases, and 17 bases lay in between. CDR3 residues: CASSQLGRDNGEQYF. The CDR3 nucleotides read TGTGCCAGCAGCCAACTCGGCAGGGACAATGGCGAGCAGTACTTC.

CDR3 DNA sequence: TGTGCCAGCAGCTTGACAGGGTTTTCCTACGAGCAGTACTTC. Translated, it gives CASSLTGFSYEQYF. The chain has TRBV7-8 and TRBJ2-7; TRBD1 matches 7 bases. J gave up 1 base and V 3 bases, and 3 bases lay outside the gene matches. Per the germline V gene, CDR1 is SGHVS and CDR2 is FQNEAQ. This CDR3 is built from 14 residues.

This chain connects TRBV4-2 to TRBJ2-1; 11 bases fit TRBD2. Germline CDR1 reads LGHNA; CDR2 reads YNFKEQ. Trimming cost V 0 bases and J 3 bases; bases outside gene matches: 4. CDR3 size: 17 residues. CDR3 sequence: CASSQEGSGRGYNEQFF. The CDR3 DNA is TGTGCCAGCAGCCAAGAGGGTAGCGGGAGGGGCTACAATGAGCAGTTCTTC.